One sample yielded the 16 T cell receptor beta chains listed below, sequenced in a study of T cell changes during pregnancy in multiple sclerosis (dated by TCRdb to about 2019). Libraries came from the immunoSEQ multiplex PCR assay. The clones in this table, taken by TCRdb from immuneACCESS, are in-frame only. Not every clone is retained; where verified, under half of the shortfall comes from an unresolved V gene, and the cause of the rest is unknown. The sample yields roughly 80,000 clones; 92% were counted once. Together, the top ten hold 1.4% of the sample. This specimen was peripheral blood, taken before pregnancy. These receptors originate from a female donor with multiple sclerosis, enrolled in a pregnancy study.

The rearrangement uses TRBV15 and TRBJ2-3, with 8 nucleotides matching TRBD2. Trimming removed 0 bases from V and 2 bases from J; junction bases left unmatched: 10. Germline assignment: CDR1 LNHNV and CDR2 YYDKDF (reference sequence). The CDR3 loop spans 18 amino acids. CDR3 sequence: CATSRDRGGGNHTDTQYF. The CDR3 region has the DNA TGTGCCACCAGCAGAGATAGAGGCGGGGGGAACCACACAGATACGCAGTATTTT.

This chain uses TRBV4-1 with TRBJ2-1; possible D gene TRBD1, 6 bases. V lost 3 bases to trimming and J lost 5 bases, with 17 bases between them. Germline CDR1 is MGHRA and CDR2 is YSYEKL. The CDR3 sequence is 16 residues long. CDR3 DNA sequence: TGCGCCAGCAGCCACACCAGGGGACGAACAAACAATGAGCAGTTCTTC. Its translation is CASSHTRGRTNNEQFF.

V usage is TRBV6-5 and J usage is TRBJ1-2; 8 nucleotides align to TRBD1. CDR3 length: 16 residues. V dropped 3 bases and J dropped 8; count of bases not matched to a gene: 14. Germline V gives CDR1 MNHEY, CDR2 SVGAGI. DNA of the CDR3: TGTGCCAGCAGTTATGCGCCCGGACAGGGAAGGGGAGGCTACACCTTC. Amino acids: CASSYAPGQGRGGYTF.

This clone was picked up one time. This chain links TRBV11-2 with TRBJ1-1; no clear D gene. Germline CDR1 is SGHAT and CDR2 is FQNNGV. Between the trimmed V and J ends, which lost 6 bases and 5 bases, there was a span of 13 bases. CDR3 length: 13 amino acids. The CDR3 loop is CASRSTLRTEAFF. The CDR3 DNA follows: TGTGCCAGCAGGTCGACCCTGAGGACTGAAGCTTTCTTT.

The V call is TRBV19, the J call TRBJ1-6; D ambiguous. Between the trimmed V and J ends, which lost 8 bases and 9 bases, there was a span of 20 bases. The CDR3 spans 15 residues. Per the germline V gene, CDR1 is LNHDA and CDR2 is SQIVND (reference sequence). The CDR3 sequence: CASGPVGQDPSPLHF. The CDR3 DNA is TGTGCCAGTGGCCCGGTGGGTCAGGATCCTTCACCCCTCCACTTT.

This rearrangement joins TRBV7-6 to TRBJ2-1, with 10 bases fitting TRBD1. The germline V gene encodes CDR1 SGHVS and CDR2 FNYEAQ. The CDR3 has 15 amino acids. The trim removed 5 bases at V and 4 bases at J, leaving 5 bases unmatched. The CDR3 bases are TGTGCCAGCAGCCGCGGACAGGGGGGTTACAATGAGCAGTTCTTC. As protein: CASSRGQGGYNEQFF. Drawing the rest from reference TRBV7-6 and TRBJ2-1, the complete variable domain is GAGVSQSPRYKVTKRGQDVALRCDPISGHVSLYWYRQALGQGPEFLTYFNYEAQQDKSGLPNDRFSAERPEGSISTLTIQRTEQRDSAMYRCASSRGQGGYNEQFFGPGTRLTVL.

The rearrangement uses TRBV6-1 and TRBJ1-4, with D unresolved. V was clipped by 6 bases and J by 4 bases, with 15 bases between them. The CDR3 has 15 residues. Germline CDR1 is MNHNS and CDR2 is SASEGT. In DNA form, the CDR3 reads TGTGCCAGCAGGCTCTCAGGTGGCCATAATGAAAAACTGTTTTTT. Protein: CASRLSGGHNEKLFF.

The CDR3 DNA reads as TGTGCCAGCAGGGTTGGGTCGGGGGGCGGCCAGCCCCAGCATTTT. Translation gives CASRVGSGGGQPQHF. The chain has TRBV6-5 and TRBJ1-5; D may be TRBD1 (6 bases). The CDR3 spans 15 residues. Germline CDR1 reads MNHEY; CDR2 reads SVGAGI. Trimming took 6 bases from V and 7 from J, leaving 19 bases between them.

The rearrangement uses TRBV7-2 and TRBJ1-5; 8 positions agree with TRBD1. Germline V CDR1 and CDR2: SGHTA, FQGNSA. This CDR3 is built from 13 residues. V shed 4 bases and J 7 bases; nucleotides not matched to a gene: 3. The CDR3 protein is CASSSNRGQPQHF. Written as DNA, the CDR3 is TGTGCCAGCAGCTCCAACAGGGGGCAGCCCCAGCATTTT.

The chain combines TRBV2 with TRBJ2-3; 8 positions match TRBD2. The CDR3 spans 15 residues. V lost 6 bases to trimming and J lost 0 bases; unmatched junction nucleotides: 5. Per germline, CDR1 SNHLY and CDR2 FYNNEI. CDR3 sequence (DNA): TGTGCCAGCAGGGCCGCTAGCGGGAGCACAGATACGCAGTATTTT. Amino acids: CASRAASGSTDTQYF.

This chain joins TRBV27 and TRBJ1-5, with D perhaps TRBD1 (6 bases). The CDR3 length is 14 residues. Trimming took off 3 bases at V and 4 bases at J, with 10 bases between the two ends. Germline V CDR1 and CDR2: MNHEY, SMNVEV (reference sequence). The CDR3 spells CASSLRQGNQPQHF. In nucleotides, the CDR3 is TGTGCCAGCAGTTTGCGGCAGGGGAATCAGCCCCAGCATTTT.

This rearrangement joins TRBV19 to TRBJ1-6; 7 positions agree with TRBD1. The germline CDR1 and CDR2 sequences are LNHDA and SQIVND (reference sequence). The CDR3 is 17 residues long. V lost 3 bases to trimming and J lost 0 bases; unmatched junction nucleotides: 5. As DNA, the CDR3 is TGTGCCAGTAGTATCGGACAGGATCGCTCCTATAATTCACCCCTCCACTTT. It specifies CASSIGQDRSYNSPLHF. The full variable domain, its missing parts supplied by reference TRBV19 and TRBJ1-6, is DGGITQSPKYLFRKEGQNVTLSCEQNLNHDAMYWYRQDPGQGLRLIYYSQIVNDFQKGDIAEGYSVSREKKESFPLTVTSAQKNPTAFYLCASSIGQDRSYNSPLHFGNGTRLTVT.

This clone was found a few times. The V and J genes are TRBV2 and TRBJ2-2; the D gene is possibly TRBD1 (7 bases). The germline gives CDR1 SNHLY, CDR2 FYNNEI. The CDR3 covers 17 residues. V lost 2 bases to trimming and J lost 4 bases, with 17 bases between them. The CDR3 DNA follows: TGTGCCAGCAGTGAATGGGGGCAGGGGGAGGTCACCGGGGAGCTGTTTTTT. Translating gives CASSEWGQGEVTGELFF.

V and J are TRBV10-3 and TRBJ1-2; D unresolved. The CDR3 contains 11 residues. Germline assignment: CDR1 ENHRY and CDR2 SYGVKD. The V end lost 6 bases, the J end lost 4 bases, and 6 bases lay between the germline ends. The CDR3 region is CAIRAFYGYTF. The CDR3 DNA reads TGTGCCATCAGGGCCTTCTATGGCTACACCTTC.

The chain has TRBV6-5 and TRBJ1-3; a weak D match, TRBD1 (6 bases). The CDR3 is 14 amino acids. The ends were cut back, 5 bases at V and 4 bases at J, with 12 bases in the middle. Germline CDR1 reads MNHEY; CDR2 reads SVGAGI. The CDR3 spells CASSLHRAGNTIYF. Written as DNA, the CDR3 is TGTGCCAGCAGTCTTCACAGGGCCGGAAACACCATATATTTT.

This sequence joins TRBV2 and TRBJ2-1; 10 bases line up with TRBD1. This CDR3 is 15 amino acids long. V shed 5 bases and J 3 bases; nucleotides not matched to a gene: 4. CDR1 is SNHLY, CDR2 FYNNEI, per germline. The CDR3 nucleotides are TGTGCCAGCAGTTCCGACAGGGGGCACTACAATGAGCAGTTCTTC. Translating it yields CASSSDRGHYNEQFF.